A selection of T cell receptor beta chains follows, all from one sample in a study of blood T cell repertoires in COVID-19. Here immunoSEQ multiplex PCR was the method, and the copy in TCRdb shows in-frame clones only, minus some. The sample contains 120,000 to 150,000 clones, 80% to 90% of which appear only once. Sequencing was done on a sample of peripheral blood. These TCRs come from a woman in her 40s with acute or convalescent COVID-19. Both conserved end residues are part of each CDR3. The D gene is left open where the match is weak. Size is omitted from some rows. Given values are once, few, many or a class for expanded clones.

abundance: -; d_gene: -; j_gene: TRBJ1-1; v_gene: TRBV29-1; CDR3nt: TGCAGCGCCAACAGTGGCACTGAAGCTTTCTTT; CDR3aa: CSANSGTEAFF
abundance: -; d_gene: TRBD1; j_gene: TRBJ1-1; v_gene: TRBV18; CDR3nt: TGTGCCAGCTCACCAATAGGACAGGGTACGAACACTGAAGCTTTCTTT; CDR3aa: CASSPIGQGTNTEAFF
abundance: once; d_gene: TRBD1; j_gene: TRBJ2-3; v_gene: TRBV28; CDR3nt: TGTGCCAGCAGTTCGCCAATTCCCGGGACAGGGGGTGTTACAGATACGCAGTATTTT; CDR3aa: CASSSPIPGTGGVTDTQYF
abundance: -; d_gene: TRBD1; j_gene: TRBJ1-6; v_gene: TRBV28; CDR3nt: TGTGCCAGCAGCCCCGGACAGGGGGTCTGGTCACCCCTCCACTTT; CDR3aa: CASSPGQGVWSPLHF
abundance: -; d_gene: TRBD1; j_gene: TRBJ2-7; v_gene: TRBV5-1; CDR3nt: TGCGCCAGCAGCCCTTGGACAGGGGGGCCCCACGAGCAGTACTTC; CDR3aa: CASSPWTGGPHEQYF
abundance: -; d_gene: -; j_gene: TRBJ2-7; v_gene: TRBV18; CDR3nt: TGTGCCAGCTCACCACCCCGAGGCAGCTCCTACGAGCAGTACTTC; CDR3aa: CASSPPRGSSYEQYF
abundance: -; d_gene: TRBD2; j_gene: TRBJ2-7; v_gene: TRBV13; CDR3nt: TGTGCCAGCACCCCGCCGGGACTAGCTCAGTACGAGCAGTACTTC; CDR3aa: CASTPPGLAQYEQYF
abundance: -; d_gene: -; j_gene: TRBJ1-1; v_gene: TRBV6-2/TRBV6-3; CDR3nt: TGTGCCAGCAGTTATTCTGTCGGAGCGAACACTGAAGCTTTCTTT; CDR3aa: CASSYSVGANTEAFF
abundance: -; d_gene: -; j_gene: TRBJ2-7; v_gene: TRBV3-1/TRBV3-2; CDR3nt: TGTGCCAGCAGCCGCTTAGGGGGTGCCGCCGAGCAGTACTTC; CDR3aa: CASSRLGGAAEQYF
abundance: -; d_gene: TRBD2; j_gene: TRBJ2-1; v_gene: TRBV2; CDR3nt: TGTGCCAGCCACCGGGAGGCCTACAATGAGCAGTTCTTC; CDR3aa: CASHREAYNEQFF